This section outlines one T cell receptor beta chain sequence together with its context. Antigen unknown. These data are taken from a study of OX40 agonist ivuxolimab in advanced cancers. Study overall: Three individuals attained partial responses, comprising one hepatocellular carcinoma case and two cutaneous melanoma cases.

Measured with immunoSEQ multiplex PCR; TCRdb has only the in-frame clones, and not every one. The top ten hold roughly 22% of the sample, which has 35,000 to 45,000 clones, roughly 86% seen once. Germline CDR1 SGHKS, CDR2 YYEKEE (reference sequence). V was cut by 1 base and J by 3 bases, with 17 bases left in between. The CDR3 spans 16 residues. Study-wide results and limits: Clonal expansion from baseline to week 6 occurred in both CD4+ and CD8+ T cells.

Researchers took blood at baseline, on cycle 4 day 1, and on cycle 7 day 1. This specimen was CD4+ or CD8+ T cells sorted from blood, taken in a trial of the OX40 agonist ivuxolimab. This rearrangement joins TRBV5-5 to TRBJ2-7, with D possibly matching TRBD1 (6 bases). This receptor was obtained from an adult with an advanced solid tumor such as melanoma, head and neck, liver or kidney cancer. CDR3 sequence: CASSLWWDTGDYEQYV. CDR3 DNA: TGTGCCAGCAGCTTGTGGTGGGACACCGGAGACTACGAGCAGTACGTC.